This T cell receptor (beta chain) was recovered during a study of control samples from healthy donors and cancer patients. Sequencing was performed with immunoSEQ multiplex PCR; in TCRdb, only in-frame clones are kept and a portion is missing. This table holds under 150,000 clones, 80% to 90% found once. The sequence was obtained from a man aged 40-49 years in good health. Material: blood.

CDR3 amino acids: CASSLELDTQYF. CDR3 DNA: TGTGCCAGCAGCTTAGAGCTAGATACGCAGTATTTT. The chain links TRBV11-3 to TRBJ2-3; D uncertain. CDR1 is SGHNT, CDR2 YENEEA, per germline. The CDR3 extends over 12 amino acids. V was pared by 0 bases and J by 5 bases, with 3 bases between.